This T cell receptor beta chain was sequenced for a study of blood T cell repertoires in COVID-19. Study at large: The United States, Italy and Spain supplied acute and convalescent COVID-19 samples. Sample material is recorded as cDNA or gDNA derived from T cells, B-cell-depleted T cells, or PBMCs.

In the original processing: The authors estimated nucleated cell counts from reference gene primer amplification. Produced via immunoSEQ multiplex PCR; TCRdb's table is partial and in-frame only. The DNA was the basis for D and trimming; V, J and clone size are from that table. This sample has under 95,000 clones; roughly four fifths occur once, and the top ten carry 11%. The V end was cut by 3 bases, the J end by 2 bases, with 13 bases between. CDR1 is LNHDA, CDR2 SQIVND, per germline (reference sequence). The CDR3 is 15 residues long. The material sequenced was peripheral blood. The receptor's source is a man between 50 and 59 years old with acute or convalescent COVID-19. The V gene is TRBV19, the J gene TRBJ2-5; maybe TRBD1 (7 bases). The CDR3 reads CASSIGGQIQETQYF. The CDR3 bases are TGTGCCAGTAGTATCGGGGGACAGATACAAGAGACCCAGTACTTC.